Shown below are 21 T cell receptor beta chains from a single sample sequenced in a study of blood T cells in healthy people across ages. Then a second PCR, running about 6 to 12 cycles, was carried out with a sample-barcoded 5' primer and a J-beta primer mix. TCRdb processed the 5' RACE reads anew with MiXCR; each CDR3 protein has one entry. This sample has nearly 800,000 distinct CDR3 sequences; 25% occur once, and the top ten carry more than 3%. In addition, the sample was reused for a study of T cells of mothers and their children.

The sample consisted of blood. Every receptor here comes from a boy aged 5-17 years in good health.

This chain uses TRBV28 with TRBJ2-3; no clear D gene. Germline V lookup: CDR1 MDHEN, CDR2 SYDVKM. The CDR3 loop spans 14 amino acids. The V end was cut by 2 bases, the J end by 2 bases, with 8 bases between. In DNA, the CDR3 is TGTGCCAGCAGTTTAAGGCAGTACACAGATACGCAGTATTTT. It specifies CASSLRQYTDTQYF.

The table lists this clonotype with a few counts. The gene calls are TRBV6-2 or TRBV6-3 and TRBJ1-1; 9 bases match TRBD1. Trimming removed 5 bases from V and 12 bases from J; junction bases left unmatched: 4. CDR1 and CDR2 from the germline V gene are MNHEY and SVGEGT. This CDR3 region has 11 residues. The CDR3 DNA reads as TGTGCCAGCAGTCGGGACAGGGCGTCTTTCTTT. Its protein product is CASSRDRASFF.

This clonotype was picked up many times. The chain employs TRBV29-1 and TRBJ1-2; tentative D call: TRBD1 (6 bases). The CDR3 has 13 amino acids. Germline V CDR1 and CDR2: SQVTM, ANQGSEA. V gave up 6 bases and J gave up 1 base, with 12 bases separating them. CDR3 in DNA: TGCAGCGTCGGACAGAGACTTAACTATGGCTACACCTTC. It encodes CSVGQRLNYGYTF.

This clonotype has a handful of counts. The gene calls are TRBV3-1 and TRBJ1-1, with 9 positions matching TRBD1. CDR1 is LGHDT, CDR2 YNNKEL, per germline (reference sequence). This CDR3 is 15 amino acids long. The ends lost 4 bases at V and 1 base at J; junction bases unmatched: 4. DNA of the CDR3: TGTGCCAGCAGCCGACCGGGACAGGGGAACACTGAAGCTTTCTTT. This gives the protein CASSRPGQGNTEAFF.

V usage is TRBV7-6 and J usage is TRBJ2-7; 7 nucleotides align to TRBD2. There are 15 residues in the CDR3. Germline V gene data show CDR1 as SGHVS and CDR2 as FNYEAQ. The V segment lost 5 bases and the J segment 0 bases; nucleotides outside the gene matches: 7. CDR3 in amino acids: CASSPTSVASYEQYF. The CDR3 region has the DNA TGTGCCAGCAGCCCCACTAGCGTCGCCTCCTACGAGCAGTACTTC.

This clonotype occurred a few times. This chain joins TRBV28 and TRBJ2-1, with D unclear. Germline V gene sequence: CDR1 MDHEN, CDR2 SYDVKM. Trimming left V 5 bases short and J 1 base short, with 12 bases between. This CDR3 contains 15 residues. The CDR3 nucleotides read TGTGCCAGCAGTAACAAGTTAAAATCCTACAATGAGCAGTTCTTC. This codes for CASSNKLKSYNEQFF.

The J gene is TRBJ2-3, the V gene TRBV27, with 9 bases that match TRBD2. The trim removed 8 bases at V and 0 bases at J, leaving 12 bases unmatched. Per the germline V gene, CDR1 is MNHEY and CDR2 is SMNVEV (reference sequence). The CDR3 contains 17 residues. CDR3 loop: CASLQGRGGPSTDTQYF. In DNA form, the CDR3 reads TGTGCCAGCTTACAGGGGCGGGGGGGTCCTAGCACAGATACGCAGTATTTT.

The gene calls are TRBV6-5 and TRBJ1-1; D call uncertain. V was trimmed by 0 bases and J by 5 bases, leaving 7 bases between them. The V gene's germline CDR1 is MNHEY and CDR2 SVGAGI. CDR3 length: 13 residues. The CDR3 spells CASSYSVRTEAFF. The CDR3 nucleotides read TGTGCCAGCAGTTACTCCGTCCGAACTGAAGCTTTCTTT.

A few counts support this clonotype. The genes are TRBV5-1 and TRBJ1-4, with D tentatively TRBD1 (6 bases). This CDR3 contains 17 residues. V shed 4 bases and J shed 0 bases, with 16 bases lying between them. Germline V CDR1 and CDR2: SGHRS, YFSETQ. This CDR3 reads CASSRGAGRATNEKLFF. In nucleotides, the CDR3 is TGCGCCAGCAGCCGGGGGGCAGGACGAGCAACTAATGAAAAACTGTTTTTT.

This clonotype occurred a few times. The chain has TRBV7-9 and TRBJ1-2; the D is unclear. The germline gives CDR1 SEHNR, CDR2 FQNEAQ (reference sequence). Trimming pared 0 bases from V and 10 bases from J, leaving 12 bases between. The CDR3 loop spans 13 amino acids. The CDR3 DNA follows: TGTGCCAGCAGCTTAGCTGACTTGTTGCACTACACCTTC. This encodes CASSLADLLHYTF.

The gene calls are TRBV20-1 and TRBJ2-1; D might be TRBD1 or TRBD2, each matching 5 bases. The CDR3 sequence is 13 residues long. V was trimmed by 7 bases and J by 6 bases, leaving 16 bases between them. From germline, CDR1 is DFQATT and CDR2 SNEGSKA (reference sequence). In DNA, the CDR3 is TGCAGTGTGGGGACGCTAGATCGCAATGAGCAGTTCTTC. Translation gives CSVGTLDRNEQFF.

The sample holds a few counts of this clonotype. The chain uses TRBV10-3 and TRBJ2-7, with 7 nucleotides matching TRBD2. Trimming took 10 bases from V and 5 from J; bases not matched to a gene: 11. CDR3 length equals 13 residues. Germline values: CDR1 ENHRY, CDR2 SYGVKD. The CDR3 spells CATGTNGRNEQYF. The CDR3 nucleotides read TGTGCCACGGGGACTAACGGGAGGAACGAGCAGTACTTC.

This clonotype appeared a few times. This chain connects TRBV6-2 or TRBV6-3 to TRBJ1-6; D is perhaps TRBD1 (5 bases). The V gene lost 7 bases and the J gene lost 7 bases, with 17 bases spanning the gap. This CDR3 contains 15 residues. Germline V gives CDR1 MNHEY, CDR2 SVGEGT. This chain's CDR3 is CASNADQGGNSPLHF. As DNA, the CDR3 is TGTGCCAGCAACGCGGATCAGGGTGGAAATTCACCCCTCCACTTT.

Only a few counts were recorded for this clonotype. The chain links TRBV27 to TRBJ2-7; 7 bases are a match to TRBD1. From germline, CDR1 is MNHEY and CDR2 SMNVEV (reference sequence). The V and J ends lost 6 bases and 1 base, in that order; junction bases with no gene match: 6. The length of the CDR3 is 14 residues. Here the CDR3 DNA reads TGTGCCAGCAGCTGGACAGGCGAATCCTACGAGCAGTACTTC. Protein: CASSWTGESYEQYF.

J is TRBJ1-1 and V is TRBV3-1; D gene uncertain. Germline CDR1 and CDR2: LGHDT and YNNKEL (reference sequence). There are 16 residues in the CDR3. The V and J ends lost 4 bases and 1 base respectively, with 16 bases between them. CDR3 sequence (DNA): TGTGCCAGCAGCCCCCTCATGTTGGGCGAGAACACTGAAGCTTTCTTT. Protein sequence: CASSPLMLGENTEAFF.

The chain recombines TRBV5-1 with TRBJ2-5; 10 nucleotides match TRBD1. J lost 4 bases, V lost 4 bases, and 10 bases had no gene match. The germline gives CDR1 SGHRS, CDR2 YFSETQ. The CDR3 length is 16 residues. CDR3 coding DNA: TGCGCCAGCAGCGACCCGCGACAGGGGGCGGGAGAGACCCAGTACTTC. Translation: CASSDPRQGAGETQYF.

The rearrangement links TRBV24-1 to TRBJ2-1; D not certain. Germline V gene lookup returns CDR1 KGHDR and CDR2 SFDVKD. The CDR3 is 15 residues long. Trimming stripped 3 bases from V and 0 bases from J, with 8 bases between. CDR3 nucleotides: TGTGCCACCAGTGATGTTGCTCGCTCCTACAATGAGCAGTTCTTC. Amino acid sequence: CATSDVARSYNEQFF.

The CDR3 is CASSPSGAGAAEAFF. The CDR3 DNA sequence: TGTGCCAGCAGTCCATCGGGGGCGGGGGCGGCTGAAGCTTTCTTT. The chain uses TRBV6-6 and TRBJ1-1; D perhaps matches TRBD1 (6 bases). This CDR3 is built from 15 residues. The V gene lost 5 bases and the J gene lost 6 bases, with 19 bases spanning the gap. The V gene's germline CDR1 is MNHNY and CDR2 SVGAGI (reference sequence).

This clonotype was recorded a few times. V gene TRBV6-5 combines with J gene TRBJ1-6; no firm D call. V was clipped by 3 bases and J by 5 bases, with 11 bases between them. Germline V gene sequence: CDR1 MNHEY, CDR2 SVGAGI. The CDR3 contains 15 residues. CDR3 protein: CASSYDGANNSPLHF. CDR3 DNA: TGTGCCAGCAGTTATGATGGCGCTAATAATTCACCCCTCCACTTT.

The chain is built from TRBV29-1 and TRBJ2-1; D uncertain. The CDR3 sequence is 14 residues long. Trimming removed 7 bases from V and 0 bases from J, with 13 bases in between. Looked up from germline, CDR1 is SQVTM and CDR2 is ANQGSEA. DNA of the CDR3: TGCAGCGCTTCAGACCTCTACTCCTACAATGAGCAGTTCTTC. This translates into CSASDLYSYNEQFF.

This rearrangement joins TRBV28 to TRBJ2-7; no firm D call. The CDR3 covers 11 residues. V was shortened by 3 bases and J by 3 bases, with 3 bases between the two germline ends. Germline V lookup: CDR1 MDHEN, CDR2 SYDVKM. As DNA, the CDR3 is TGTGCCAGCAGTTTCGACTACGAGCAGTACTTC. It is translated as CASSFDYEQYF.